The 20 T cell receptor beta chains listed next were all sequenced from one sample in a study of spatial heterogeneity in lung cancer. TCRdb called the 5' RACE reads again in MiXCR, with one record for every CDR3 protein. The table has tens of thousands of distinct CDR3 sequences, approximately 8% seen once. Time point defined: sample taken at primary tumor resection. Sequencing was performed on PBMCs, taken at surgery. These receptors were obtained from a male donor with early-stage non-small cell lung cancer.

This clonotype was counted ten times or more. The V gene is TRBV5-1, the J gene TRBJ2-1; 11 bases are shared with TRBD2. The CDR3 is 16 residues long. CDR1 is SGHRS, CDR2 YFSETQ, per germline. Trimming at V came to 4 bases and at J to 2 bases, leaving 5 bases not matched to a gene. CDR3 nucleotide sequence: TGCGCCAGCAGCGGACAGGGACTAGCGGCCTACAATGAGCAGTTCTTC. Protein product: CASSGQGLAAYNEQFF.

This clonotype was detected ten times or more. The J gene is TRBJ2-2, the V gene TRBV6-5; D is unresolved. Germline V gene lookup returns CDR1 MNHEY and CDR2 SVGAGI. The CDR3 spans 12 residues. Trimming cost V 6 bases and J 6 bases, with 8 bases left between them. CDR3 residues: CASRLAAGELFF. DNA for the CDR3: TGTGCCAGCAGATTAGCCGCCGGGGAGCTGTTTTTT.

This clonotype has ten or more counts. This CDR3 reads CSARGVGEQYF. The CDR3 DNA reads as TGCAGTGCCAGGGGCGTGGGGGAGCAGTACTTC. The genes are TRBV20-1 and TRBJ2-7, with D possibly being TRBD1 (6 bases). The CDR3 contains 11 residues. In germline, CDR1 is DFQATT, CDR2 SNEGSKA (reference sequence). Between the trimmed V and J ends, which lost 6 bases and 7 bases, there was a span of 13 bases.

This clonotype was seen a few times. The gene calls are TRBV6-1 and TRBJ1-1, with D perhaps matching TRBD1 (5 bases). The CDR3 is 13 residues long. The germline V gene has CDR1 MNHNS and CDR2 SASEGT. Trimming removed 5 bases from V and 4 bases from J, with 11 bases in between. CDR3 loop: CASSLRGATEAFF. CDR3 bases: TGTGCCAGCAGTCTCCGAGGGGCCACTGAAGCTTTCTTT.

In its sample, this clonotype was seen a few times. This rearrangement joins TRBV7-9 to TRBJ1-1, with a tentative D call TRBD1 (6 bases). CDR1 and CDR2 from the germline V gene are SEHNR and FQNEAQ (reference sequence). V shed 1 base and J shed 6 bases, with 15 bases lying between them. The CDR3 spans 15 residues. The CDR3 sequence: CASSLGPDRRSEAFF. CDR3 sequence (DNA): TGTGCCAGCAGCTTAGGCCCTGACAGGAGGTCTGAAGCTTTCTTT.

In its sample, this clonotype was seen many times. This rearrangement joins TRBV9 to TRBJ1-2; D is ambiguous. Germline loops: CDR1 SGDLS, CDR2 YYNGEE. V was pared by 2 bases and J by 1 base, with 6 bases between. CDR3 length: 13 amino acids. The CDR3 is CASSVTVNYGYTF. The DNA of the CDR3 is TGTGCCAGCAGCGTTACAGTTAACTATGGCTACACCTTC.

This clonotype was detected a few times. The chain employs TRBV20-1 and TRBJ2-2; D perhaps matches TRBD2 (6 bases). Between the trimmed V and J ends, which lost 0 bases and 5 bases, there was a span of 16 bases. The CDR3 runs to 16 residues. CDR1 DFQATT and CDR2 SNEGSKA come from the germline V gene (reference sequence). For the CDR3, the DNA is TGCAGTGCTAGAGAGGCGGGGAATGGTGAGACCGGGGAGCTGTTTTTT. This codes for CSAREAGNGETGELFF.

This rearrangement joins TRBV30 to TRBJ2-5; D uncertain. The length of the CDR3 is 14 residues. Trimming removed 0 bases at V and 4 bases at J, with 12 bases between. From germline, CDR1 is GTSNPN and CDR2 SVGIG (reference sequence). CDR3 sequence reads: CAWSVLPQLETQYF. DNA for the CDR3: TGTGCCTGGAGTGTACTCCCACAATTAGAGACCCAGTACTTC.

V and J are TRBV2 and TRBJ2-7, with 7 bases identical to TRBD2. CDR3 length: 13 amino acids. Per germline, CDR1 SNHLY and CDR2 FYNNEI. With 6 bases clipped from V and 5 bases from J, the junction kept 7 bases outside the gene matches. CDR3 nucleotide sequence: TGTGCCAGCAGCAGGGAGGGTCGGCACGAGCAGTACTTC. It yields the protein CASSREGRHEQYF.

This clonotype was seen repeatedly, ten times or more. The chain is built from TRBV9 and TRBJ1-6; 7 bases fit TRBD1. The junction had 7 bases not matched to a gene; V was cut back by 3 bases and J by 7 bases. The CDR3 length is 15 residues. Germline V gene sequence: CDR1 SGDLS, CDR2 YYNGEE. The CDR3 coding sequence is TGTGCCAGCAGCGCTGCGACAGGGACCAATTCACCCCTCCACTTT. Amino acids: CASSAATGTNSPLHF.

This clonotype was observed many times. V gene TRBV7-2 combines with J gene TRBJ1-6, with D perhaps matching TRBD1 (5 bases). Germline CDR1 and CDR2: SGHTA and FQGNSA. The CDR3 is made up of 15 amino acids. The V end was cut by 4 bases, the J end by 7 bases, with 14 bases between. The CDR3 sequence: CASSSVGAGNSPLHF. In DNA, the CDR3 is TGTGCCAGCAGCTCCGTCGGGGCAGGCAATTCACCCCTCCACTTT. Full variable domain (missing parts from reference TRBV7-2 and TRBJ1-6): GAGVSQSPSNKVTEKGKDVELRCDPISGHTALYWYRQSLGQGLEFLIYFQGNSAPDKSGLPSDRFSAERTGGSVSTLTIQRTQQEDSAVYLCASSSVGAGNSPLHFGNGTRLTVT.

The chain has TRBV29-1 and TRBJ2-7; possibly TRBD1 or TRBD2 for D (6 bases each). CDR1 is SQVTM, CDR2 ANQGSEA, per germline. V was clipped by 0 bases and J by 3 bases, with 12 bases between them. The CDR3 loop spans 14 amino acids. CDR3 nucleotides: TGCAGCGTTGAAGACGAGGGGGGTAGCTACGAGCAGTACTTC. It codes for CSVEDEGGSYEQYF.

This clonotype was counted ten times or more. The rearrangement joins TRBV20-1 to TRBJ2-7, with D perhaps TRBD2 (5 bases). CDR3 length equals 13 residues. Deletions cut 1 base from V and 3 bases from J, with 10 bases between. The V gene's germline CDR1 is DFQATT and CDR2 SNEGSKA (reference sequence). Here the CDR3 reads CSARVGGLYEQYF. The CDR3 region has the DNA TGCAGTGCTAGAGTTGGCGGGCTCTACGAGCAGTACTTC.

In the case of this clonotype: This may be a read error, as it is one base from a much larger clone. The chain is built from TRBV4-3 and TRBJ2-7, with 10 bases lining up with TRBD2. The assigned J gene may be wrong: the sequence end matches TRBJ2-1 better. Germline-derived CDR1 and CDR2 are LGHNA and YSLEER. The CDR3 covers 14 residues. The CDR3 nucleotides read TGCGCCAGCAGCCAAGCTAGCGGGGGCTACGAGCAGTTCTTC. Encoded protein: CASSQASGGYEQFF.

This clonotype came up many times. This sequence joins TRBV4-1 and TRBJ1-1; no clear D gene. V lost 3 bases to trimming and J lost 1 base, with 9 bases between them. Germline CDR1 MGHRA, CDR2 YSYEKL. There are 14 residues in the CDR3. The CDR3 sequence: CASSHYVGNTEAFF. The CDR3, as DNA: TGCGCCAGCAGCCATTACGTGGGGAACACTGAAGCTTTCTTT.

This clonotype was detected a few times. V gene TRBV12-3 or TRBV12-4 combines with J gene TRBJ2-7, with 8 bases matching TRBD1. J lost 3 bases, V lost 6 bases, and 13 bases had no gene match. There are 16 residues in the CDR3. This CDR3 is CASSPHGQGPLYEQYF. The CDR3 DNA reads as TGTGCCAGCAGCCCTCATGGACAGGGCCCCCTCTACGAGCAGTACTTC.

This clonotype came up a few times. The J gene is TRBJ1-1, the V gene TRBV7-9; 10 positions match TRBD1. V was clipped by 9 bases and J by 0 bases; unmatched bases: 7. This CDR3 is built from 15 residues. Per germline, CDR1 SEHNR and CDR2 FQNEAQ (reference sequence). The CDR3 DNA reads as TGTGCCAGATCCCGACAGGGGGCTATGAACACTGAAGCTTTCTTT. Translation gives CARSRQGAMNTEAFF.

V usage is TRBV5-1 and J usage is TRBJ2-3; 9 nucleotides line up with TRBD1. The J segment lost 2 bases and the V segment lost 4 bases, leaving 8 bases of the junction unmatched. Germline-derived CDR1 and CDR2 are SGHRS and YFSETQ. The CDR3 extends over 16 amino acids. CDR3 coding DNA: TGCGCCAGCAGCCCCGGCGGGACAGGGTCCACAGATACGCAGTATTTT. Amino acids: CASSPGGTGSTDTQYF.

The gene calls are TRBV6-6 and TRBJ1-1; 9 bases are shared with TRBD1. Losses at the gene ends were 8 bases for V and 1 base for J; bases not matched to a gene: 8. The CDR3 spans 15 residues. Germline loops: CDR1 MNHNY, CDR2 SVGAGI (reference sequence). The DNA for the CDR3 is TGTGCCAGCTTGAGGGACAGGGATAGGAACACTGAAGCTTTCTTT. The encoded protein is CASLRDRDRNTEAFF.

A single count supports this clonotype. The CDR3 is CASSQGHTDTQYF. DNA of the CDR3: TGTGCCAGCAGTCAGGGCCACACAGATACGCAGTATTTT. The V gene is TRBV27, the J gene TRBJ2-3; possible D gene TRBD1, 5 bases. CDR3 length equals 13 residues. Trimming removed 5 bases at V and 2 bases at J, with 8 bases between. Germline CDR1 reads MNHEY; CDR2 reads SMNVEV (reference sequence).